The 11 T cell receptor beta chains listed next were all sequenced from one sample in a study of cytomegalovirus exposure and HLA in healthy donors. The PCR had 60 Vbeta and 13 Jbeta primers. Clones were read by immunoSEQ multiplex PCR, and TCRdb kept only the in-frame ones, dropping some. The data contain about 100,000 clones, 65% to 75% of them singletons. Sample: PBMCs. The origin of the receptors is a woman aged 40 to 50 in good health and CMV-seronegative.

The V call is TRBV11-2, the J call TRBJ2-3; TRBD1 aligns across 8 bases. With 2 bases clipped from V and 0 bases from J, the junction kept 4 bases outside the gene matches. This CDR3 contains 16 residues. The germline gives CDR1 SGHAT, CDR2 FQNNGV. CDR3 in DNA: TGTGCCAGCAGCTTAACAGGGGGTGTAAGCACAGATACGCAGTATTTT. Residues: CASSLTGGVSTDTQYF.

V gene TRBV5-1 combines with J gene TRBJ2-5; tentative D call: TRBD1 (6 bases). Trimming left V 4 bases short and J 0 bases short, with 10 bases between. CDR3 length: 14 residues. Germline V gene lookup returns CDR1 SGHRS and CDR2 YFSETQ. As DNA, the CDR3 is TGCGCCAGCAGCACGGGACACTACCAAGAGACCCAGTACTTC. It specifies CASSTGHYQETQYF.

The rearrangement joins TRBV7-8 to TRBJ2-1; D perhaps matches TRBD2 (5 bases). Germline V gene data show CDR1 as SGHVS and CDR2 as FQNEAQ. V lost 0 bases, J lost 4 bases, and 7 bases lay in between. The CDR3 contains 14 residues. The CDR3 reads CASSLAGEYNEQFF. CDR3 DNA sequence: TGTGCCAGCAGCTTAGCGGGAGAATACAATGAGCAGTTCTTC.

The chain uses TRBV30 and TRBJ2-7; tentative D call: TRBD2 (6 bases). Germline lookup yields CDR1 GTSNPN and CDR2 SVGIG (reference sequence). Trimming removed 8 bases from V and 4 bases from J, with 15 bases in between. The length of the CDR3 is 12 residues. CDR3 loop: CALGGRQYEQYF. The CDR3 region has the DNA TGTGCCCTGGGGGGACGTCAGTACGAGCAGTACTTC.

The V call is TRBV14, the J call TRBJ2-1; D possibly corresponds to TRBD1 (5 bases). Germline lookup yields CDR1 SGHDN and CDR2 FVKESK. The V and J ends lost 3 bases and 4 bases respectively, with 10 bases between them. The CDR3 runs 14 residues. The CDR3, as DNA: TGTGCCAGCAGCCAGATTTACAGGTACAATGAGCAGTTCTTC. It translates to CASSQIYRYNEQFF.

The chain carries TRBV27 and TRBJ2-1; 13 bases are shared with TRBD2. The CDR3 covers 15 residues. CDR1 is MNHEY and CDR2 is SMNVEV in the germline V gene (reference sequence). The trim removed 5 bases at V and 7 bases at J, leaving 5 bases unmatched. The CDR3 coding sequence is TGTGCCAGCAGTATAGGGACTAGCGGGGAAAATGAGCAGTTCTTC. Translation gives CASSIGTSGENEQFF.

This sequence joins TRBV7-3 and TRBJ2-5; no clear D. The end of the DNA fits TRBJ2-7 better, so the J call may be wrong. The germline V gene encodes CDR1 SGHTA and CDR2 FQGTGA. This CDR3 region has 13 residues. The CDR3, as DNA: TGTGCCAGCAGCTTAAGTCCCTCCTACGAGCAGTACTTC. Amino acids: CASSLSPSYEQYF.

Notes on this clone: Sequence at one end of the junction differs from germline and may be a read error. The chain links TRBV7-9 to TRBJ1-2; the D gene is possibly TRBD1 (6 bases). In germline, CDR1 is SEHNR, CDR2 FQNEAQ (reference sequence). CDR3 length: 13 residues. CDR3: CSSSLNTGSGYTF. In nucleotides, the CDR3 is TGTTCCAGCAGCTTAAATACAGGGAGTGGCTACACCTTC. The full variable domain, rest sourced from reference TRBV7-9 and TRBJ1-2, is DTGVSQNPRHKITKRGQNVTFRCDPISEHNRLYWYRQTLGQGPEFLTYFQNEAQLEKSRLLSDRFSAERPKGSFSTLEIQRTEQGDSAMYLCSSSLNTGSGYTFGSGTRLTVV.

J is TRBJ2-2 and V is TRBV5-1; TRBD1 agrees at 7 bases. V was pared by 1 base and J by 5 bases, with 2 bases of the junction left unmatched. CDR1 is SGHRS, CDR2 YFSETQ, per germline. This CDR3 is 14 amino acids long. CDR3 residues: CASSLRGRTGELFF. The CDR3 DNA reads TGCGCCAGCAGCTTGAGGGGGCGAACCGGGGAGCTGTTTTTT.

The chain employs TRBV19 and TRBJ2-3, with a weak D call TRBD1 (5 bases). Trimming pared 0 bases from V and 6 bases from J, leaving 10 bases between. The CDR3 length is 14 residues. Germline CDR1 and CDR2: LNHDA and SQIVND (reference sequence). DNA for the CDR3: TGTGCCAGTAGTATAGATCTGGGGCCCGATACGCAGTATTTT. It translates to CASSIDLGPDTQYF.

The sample holds a few counts of this clone. The chain uses TRBV7-3 and TRBJ2-2; possibly TRBD1 for D (6 bases). The CDR3 is made up of 15 amino acids. Germline assignment: CDR1 SGHTA and CDR2 FQGTGA. Trimming removed 0 bases at V and 6 bases at J, with 11 bases between. CDR3 coding DNA: TGTGCCAGCAGCTTAACAGTAGGGGGTGCCGGGGAGCTGTTTTTT. Amino acids: CASSLTVGGAGELFF.